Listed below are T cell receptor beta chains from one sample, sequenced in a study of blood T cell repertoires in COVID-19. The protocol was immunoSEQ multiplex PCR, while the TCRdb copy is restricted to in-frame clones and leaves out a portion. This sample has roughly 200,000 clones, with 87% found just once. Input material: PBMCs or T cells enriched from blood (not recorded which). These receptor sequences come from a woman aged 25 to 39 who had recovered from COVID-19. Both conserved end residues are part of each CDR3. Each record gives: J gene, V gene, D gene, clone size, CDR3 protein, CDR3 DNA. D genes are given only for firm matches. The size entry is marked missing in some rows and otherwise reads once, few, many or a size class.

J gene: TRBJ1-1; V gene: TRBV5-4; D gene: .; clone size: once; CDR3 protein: CASSFGNTEAFF; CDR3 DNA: TGTGCCAGCAGCTTCGGGAACACTGAAGCTTTCTTT
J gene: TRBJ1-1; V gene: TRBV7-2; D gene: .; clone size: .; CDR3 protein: CASSFRGPLNTEAFF; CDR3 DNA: TGTGCCAGCAGCTTCAGAGGCCCGCTCAACACTGAAGCTTTCTTT
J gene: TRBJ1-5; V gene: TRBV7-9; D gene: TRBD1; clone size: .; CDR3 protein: CASSSGGPLDNQPQHF; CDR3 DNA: TGTGCCAGCAGCTCAGGGGGACCTCTCGATAATCAGCCCCAGCATTTT
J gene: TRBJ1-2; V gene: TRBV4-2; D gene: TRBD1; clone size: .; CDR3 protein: CASSQEGQGDPGYTF; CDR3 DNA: TGTGCCAGCAGCCAAGAGGGACAGGGGGACCCGGGCTACACCTTC
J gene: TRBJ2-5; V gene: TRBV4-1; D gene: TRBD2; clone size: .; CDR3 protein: CASSHMVAGMTETQYF; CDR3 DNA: TGCGCCAGCAGCCACATGGTAGCGGGGATGACGGAGACCCAGTACTTC
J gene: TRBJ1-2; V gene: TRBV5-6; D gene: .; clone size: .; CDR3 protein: CASSFLGDGYTF; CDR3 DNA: TGTGCCAGCAGCTTTTTGGGAGATGGCTACACCTTC
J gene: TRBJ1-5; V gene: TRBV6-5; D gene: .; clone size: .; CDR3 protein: CASSYTLNQPQHF; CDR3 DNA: TGTGCCAGCAGTTACACTTTAAATCAGCCCCAGCATTTT
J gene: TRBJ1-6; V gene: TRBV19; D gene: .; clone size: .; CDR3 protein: CASSITSGSPLHF; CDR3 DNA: TGTGCCAGTAGTATTACTTCGGGTTCACCCCTCCACTTT
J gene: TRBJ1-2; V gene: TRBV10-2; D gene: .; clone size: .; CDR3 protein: CASSESVTGRNPYGYTF; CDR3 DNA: TGCGCCAGCAGTGAATCCGTGACAGGCCGCAATCCCTATGGCTACACCTTC
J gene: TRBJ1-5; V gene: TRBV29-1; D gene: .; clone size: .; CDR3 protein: CSAEGGYSNQPQHF; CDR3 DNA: TGCAGCGCCGAGGGAGGGTATAGCAATCAGCCCCAGCATTTT
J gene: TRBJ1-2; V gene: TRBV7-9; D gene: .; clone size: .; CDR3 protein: CASSLAPDSVYGYTF; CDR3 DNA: TGTGCCAGCAGCTTAGCGCCGGACAGCGTTTATGGCTACACCTTC
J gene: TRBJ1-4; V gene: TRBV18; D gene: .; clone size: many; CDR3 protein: CASSRGGESEKLFF; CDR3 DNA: TGTGCCAGCTCACGTGGAGGGGAGAGTGAAAAACTGTTTTTT
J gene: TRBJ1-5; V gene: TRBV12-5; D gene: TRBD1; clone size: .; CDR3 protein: CASGLSQGGAEPQHF; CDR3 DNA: TGTGCTAGTGGTTTGTCACAAGGGGGCGCGGAGCCCCAGCATTTT
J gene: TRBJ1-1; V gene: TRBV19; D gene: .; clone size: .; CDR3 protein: CASTRGSGNTEAFF; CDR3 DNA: TGTGCCAGTACCCGGGGGAGTGGGAACACTGAAGCTTTCTTT
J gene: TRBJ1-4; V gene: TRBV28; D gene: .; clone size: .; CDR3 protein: CASQANEKLFF; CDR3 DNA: TGTGCCAGCCAGGCTAATGAAAAACTGTTTTTT
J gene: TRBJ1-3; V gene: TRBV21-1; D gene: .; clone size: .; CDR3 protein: CASSKSSEISGNTIYF; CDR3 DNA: TGTGCCAGCAGTAAATCCTCGGAGATTTCGGGAAACACCATATATTTT
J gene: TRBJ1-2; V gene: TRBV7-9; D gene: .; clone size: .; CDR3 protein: CASSLGQGGGYTF; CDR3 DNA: TGTGCCAGCAGCTTAGGGCAGGGCGGAGGCTACACCTTC
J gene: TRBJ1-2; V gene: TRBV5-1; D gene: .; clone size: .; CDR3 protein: CASSLPGEANYGYTF; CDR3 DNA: TGCGCCAGCAGCTTGCCAGGCGAAGCTAACTATGGCTACACCTTC
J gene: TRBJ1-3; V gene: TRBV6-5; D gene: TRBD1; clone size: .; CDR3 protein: CASTDRVGGNTIYF; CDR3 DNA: TGTGCCAGCACCGACAGGGTTGGGGGGAACACCATATATTTT
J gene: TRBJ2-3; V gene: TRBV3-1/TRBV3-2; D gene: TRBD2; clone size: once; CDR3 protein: CASSQVRGEADTQYF; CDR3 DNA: TGTGCCAGCAGCCAAGTGCGGGGGGAAGCGGATACGCAGTATTTT
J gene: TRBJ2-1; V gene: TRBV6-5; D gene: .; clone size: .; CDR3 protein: CASSYWGRGSYNEQFF; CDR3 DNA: TGTGCCAGCAGTTACTGGGGGAGGGGGTCCTACAATGAGCAGTTCTTC
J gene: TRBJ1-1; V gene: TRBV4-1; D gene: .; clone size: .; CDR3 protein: CASSPKWRDGGAFF; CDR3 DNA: TGCGCCAGCAGCCCGAAATGGAGGGACGGGGGAGCTTTCTTT
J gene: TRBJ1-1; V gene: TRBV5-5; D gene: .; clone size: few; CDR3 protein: CASSPPGQFSSNTEAFF; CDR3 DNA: TGTGCCAGCAGCCCACCGGGACAATTCTCGTCGAACACTGAAGCTTTCTTT
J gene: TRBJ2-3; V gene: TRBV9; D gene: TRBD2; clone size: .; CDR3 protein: CASSAPISGYTDTQYF; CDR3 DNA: TGTGCCAGCAGCGCCCCCATTAGCGGGTACACAGATACGCAGTATTTT
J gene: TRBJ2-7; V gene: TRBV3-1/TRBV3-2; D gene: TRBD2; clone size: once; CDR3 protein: CARETSGRAEYEQYF; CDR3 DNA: TGTGCCAGAGAGACTAGCGGGAGGGCCGAATACGAGCAGTACTTC
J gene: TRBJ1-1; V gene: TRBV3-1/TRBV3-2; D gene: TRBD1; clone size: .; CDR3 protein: CASSPRAGGTEAFF; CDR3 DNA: TGTGCCAGCAGCCCCCGGGCAGGGGGCACTGAAGCTTTCTTT
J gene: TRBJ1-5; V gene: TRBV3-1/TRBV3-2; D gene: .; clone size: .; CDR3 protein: CASSQGHGNQPQHF; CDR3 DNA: TGTGCCAGCAGCCAGGGCCACGGCAATCAGCCCCAGCATTTT
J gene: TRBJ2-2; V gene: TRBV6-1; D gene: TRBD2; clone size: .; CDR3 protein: CASSELVGGRAGGELFF; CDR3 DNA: TGTGCCAGCAGTGAATTGGTAGGCGGGAGGGCCGGCGGGGAGCTGTTTTTT
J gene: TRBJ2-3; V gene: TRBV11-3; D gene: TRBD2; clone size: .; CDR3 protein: CASSSGTSGSDTQYF; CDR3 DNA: TGTGCCAGCAGCTCCGGGACTAGCGGTTCAGATACGCAGTATTTT
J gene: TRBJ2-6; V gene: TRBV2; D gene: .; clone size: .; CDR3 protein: CASSEGLNGANVLTF; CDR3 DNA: TGTGCCAGCAGTGAGGGGCTTAACGGGGCCAACGTCCTGACTTTC
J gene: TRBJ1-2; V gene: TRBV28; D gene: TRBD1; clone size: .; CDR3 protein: CASRGSGAGGYGYTF; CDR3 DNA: TGTGCCAGCAGGGGGTCAGGGGCAGGGGGCTATGGCTACACCTTC
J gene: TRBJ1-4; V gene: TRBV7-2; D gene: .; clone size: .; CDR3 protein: CASSSRGGGTEKLFF; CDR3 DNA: TGTGCCAGCAGCTCCAGGGGAGGGGGTACGGAAAAACTGTTTTTT
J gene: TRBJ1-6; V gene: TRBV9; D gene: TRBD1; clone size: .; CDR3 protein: CASSSPHRGRSSPLHF; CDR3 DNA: TGTGCCAGCAGCTCCCCCCACAGGGGGCGAAGTTCACCCCTCCACTTT
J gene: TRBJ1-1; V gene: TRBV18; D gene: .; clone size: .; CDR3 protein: CASSPGGQLNTEAFF; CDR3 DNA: TGTGCCAGCTCACCGGGTGGACAGTTGAACACTGAAGCTTTCTTT